This TCR beta chain was sequenced for a study of blood T cell repertoires in COVID-19. Study context: Samples came from the United States, Italy and Spain, spanning acute and convalescent COVID-19. Sources were T cells, B-cell-depleted T cells, or PBMCs; the material itself was cDNA or gDNA.

Per the study methods: Estimates of nucleated cell counts were drawn from the amplification of reference gene primers. Repertoires were generated with immunoSEQ multiplex PCR, while TCRdb's copy carries only in-frame clones and drops some. That table gives V, J and clone size, and the DNA gave D and trimming. The sample contains about 82,000 clones, 75% to 85% of which appear only once. CDR3 size: 15 residues. Germline-derived CDR1 and CDR2 are LNHDA and SQIVND (reference sequence). V shed 2 bases and J shed 0 bases, with 10 bases lying between them. This clone was seen only a few times. This chain uses TRBV19 with TRBJ1-2, with no clear D. This TCR was recovered from a woman aged 40 to 50 with active or convalescent COVID-19. Sequencing was performed on peripheral blood. CDR3 loop: CASSISRPANYGYTF. The CDR3 DNA reads TGTGCCAGTAGTATATCCAGGCCAGCTAACTATGGCTACACCTTC.